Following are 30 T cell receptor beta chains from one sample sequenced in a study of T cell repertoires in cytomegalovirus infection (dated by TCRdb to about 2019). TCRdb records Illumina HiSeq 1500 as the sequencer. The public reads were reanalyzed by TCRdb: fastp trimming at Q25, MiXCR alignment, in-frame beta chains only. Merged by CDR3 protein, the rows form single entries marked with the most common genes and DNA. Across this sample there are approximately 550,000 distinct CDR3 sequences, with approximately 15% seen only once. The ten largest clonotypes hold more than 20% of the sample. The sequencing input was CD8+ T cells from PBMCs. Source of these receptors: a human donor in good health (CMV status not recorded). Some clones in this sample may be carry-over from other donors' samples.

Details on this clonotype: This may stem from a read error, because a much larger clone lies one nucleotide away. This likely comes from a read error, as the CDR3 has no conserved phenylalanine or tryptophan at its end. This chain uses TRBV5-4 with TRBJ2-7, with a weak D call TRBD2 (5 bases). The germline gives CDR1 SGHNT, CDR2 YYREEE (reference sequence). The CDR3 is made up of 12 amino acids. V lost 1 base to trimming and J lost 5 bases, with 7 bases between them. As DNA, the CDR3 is TGTGCCAGCAGCTTGTGGCGGGACGAGCAGTACTTA. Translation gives CASSLWRDEQYL.

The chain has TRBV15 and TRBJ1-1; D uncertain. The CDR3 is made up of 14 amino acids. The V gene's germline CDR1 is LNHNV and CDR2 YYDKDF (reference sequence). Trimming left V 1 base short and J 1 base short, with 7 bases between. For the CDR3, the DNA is TGTGCCACCAGCAGAGGAGCAGGGAACACTGAAGCTTTCTTT. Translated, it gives CATSRGAGNTEAFF.

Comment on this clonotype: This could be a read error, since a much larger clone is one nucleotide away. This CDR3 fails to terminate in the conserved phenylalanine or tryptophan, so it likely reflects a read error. CDR3 in amino acids: CSVEGGHLGSEQFL. The DNA of the CDR3 is TGCAGCGTTGAAGGCGGCCACCTGGGCAGTGAGCAGTTCTTA. The rearrangement joins TRBV29-1 to TRBJ2-1; no firm D call. This CDR3 has 14 amino acids. The germline V gene has CDR1 SQVTM and CDR2 ANQGSEA. V lost 1 base, J lost 9 bases, and 16 bases lay in between.

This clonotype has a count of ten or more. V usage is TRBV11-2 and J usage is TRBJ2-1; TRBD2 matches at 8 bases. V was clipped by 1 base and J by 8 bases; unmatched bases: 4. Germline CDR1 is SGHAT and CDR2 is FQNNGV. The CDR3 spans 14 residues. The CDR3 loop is CASSLASAGDEQFF. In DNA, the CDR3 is TGTGCCAGCAGCTTAGCCTCAGCGGGGGATGAGCAGTTCTTC. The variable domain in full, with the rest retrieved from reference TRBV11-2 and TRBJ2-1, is EAGVAQSPRYKIIEKRQSVAFWCNPISGHATLYWYQQILGQGPKLLIQFQNNGVVDDSQLPKDRFSAERLKGVDSTLKIQPAKLEDSAVYLCASSLASAGDEQFFGPGTRLTVL.

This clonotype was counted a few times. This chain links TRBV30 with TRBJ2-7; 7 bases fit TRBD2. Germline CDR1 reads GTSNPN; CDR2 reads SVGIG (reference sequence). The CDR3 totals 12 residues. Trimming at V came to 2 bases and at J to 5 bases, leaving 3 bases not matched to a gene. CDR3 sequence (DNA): TGTGCCTGGAGTAGGGGAGGGAACGAGCAGTACTTC. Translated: CAWSRGGNEQYF.

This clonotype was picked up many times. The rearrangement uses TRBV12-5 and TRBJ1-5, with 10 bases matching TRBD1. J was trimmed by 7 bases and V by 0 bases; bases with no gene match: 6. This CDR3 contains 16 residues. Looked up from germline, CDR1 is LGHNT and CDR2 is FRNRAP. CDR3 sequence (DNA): TGTGCTAGTGGTTTGGTCGGACAGGGGGGAGGACAGCCCCAGCATTTT. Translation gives CASGLVGQGGGQPQHF. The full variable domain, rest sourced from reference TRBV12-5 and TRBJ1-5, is DARVTQTPRHKVTEMGQEVTMRCQPILGHNTVFWYRQTMMQGLELLAYFRNRAPLDDSGMPKDRFSAEMPDATLATLKIQPSEPRDSAVYFCASGLVGQGGGQPQHFGDGTRLSIL.

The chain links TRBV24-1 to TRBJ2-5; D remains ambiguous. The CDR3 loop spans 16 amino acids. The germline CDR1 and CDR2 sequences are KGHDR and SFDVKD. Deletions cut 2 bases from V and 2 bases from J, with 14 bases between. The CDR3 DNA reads TGTGCCACCAGTGATTCACAAGGCGGCAGGCAAGAGACCCAGTACTTC. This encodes CATSDSQGGRQETQYF.

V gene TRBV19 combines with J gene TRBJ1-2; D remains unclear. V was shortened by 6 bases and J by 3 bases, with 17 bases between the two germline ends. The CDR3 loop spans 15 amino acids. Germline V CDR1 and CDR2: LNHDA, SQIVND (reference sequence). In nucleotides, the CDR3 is TGTGCCAGTAGGCGCCGGGGAAGGAGTGACTATGGCTACACCTTC. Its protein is CASRRRGRSDYGYTF.

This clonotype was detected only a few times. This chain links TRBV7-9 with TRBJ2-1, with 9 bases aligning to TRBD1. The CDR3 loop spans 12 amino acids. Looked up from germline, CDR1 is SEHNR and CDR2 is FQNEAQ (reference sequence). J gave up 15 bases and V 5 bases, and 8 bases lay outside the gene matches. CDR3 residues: CASSLGHRGPFF. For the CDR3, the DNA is TGTGCCAGCAGCCTCGGGCACAGGGGGCCGTTCTTC.

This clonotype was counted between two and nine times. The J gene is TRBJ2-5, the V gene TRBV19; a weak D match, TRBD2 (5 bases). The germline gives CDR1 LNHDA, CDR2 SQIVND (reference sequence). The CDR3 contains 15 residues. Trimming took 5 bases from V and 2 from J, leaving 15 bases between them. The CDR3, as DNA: TGTGCCAGTAGTCCCTCCCTAGCAGAACAAGAGACCCAGTACTTC. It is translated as CASSPSLAEQETQYF.

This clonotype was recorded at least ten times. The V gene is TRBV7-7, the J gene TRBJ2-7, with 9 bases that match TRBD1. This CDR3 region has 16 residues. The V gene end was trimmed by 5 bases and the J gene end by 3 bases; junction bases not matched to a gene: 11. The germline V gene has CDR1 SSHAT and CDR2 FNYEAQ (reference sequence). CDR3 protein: CASSPGQGKSSYEQYF. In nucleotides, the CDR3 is TGTGCCAGCAGCCCGGGACAGGGAAAGTCAAGCTACGAGCAGTACTTC. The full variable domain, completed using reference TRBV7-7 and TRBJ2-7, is GAGVSQSPRYKVTKRGQDVTLRCDPISSHATLYWYQQALGQGPEFLTYFNYEAQPDKSGLPSDRFSAERPEGSISTLTIQRTEQRDSAMYRCASSPGQGKSSYEQYFGPGTRLTVT.

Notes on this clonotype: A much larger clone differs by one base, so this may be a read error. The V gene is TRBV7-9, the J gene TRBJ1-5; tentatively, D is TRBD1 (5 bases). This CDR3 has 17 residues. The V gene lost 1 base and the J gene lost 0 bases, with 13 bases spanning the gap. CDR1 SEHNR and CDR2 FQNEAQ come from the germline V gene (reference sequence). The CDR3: CASSLDYVGASNQPQHF. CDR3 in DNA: TGTGCCAGCAGCTTAGATTACGTAGGGGCTAGCAATCAGCCCCAGCATTTT. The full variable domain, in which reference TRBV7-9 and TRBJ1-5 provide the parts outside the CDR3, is DTGVSQNPRHKITKRGQNVTFRCDPISEHNRLYWYRQTLGQGPEFLTYFQNEAQLEKSRLLSDRFSAERPKGSFSTLEIQRTEQGDSAMYLCASSLDYVGASNQPQHFGDGTRLSIL.

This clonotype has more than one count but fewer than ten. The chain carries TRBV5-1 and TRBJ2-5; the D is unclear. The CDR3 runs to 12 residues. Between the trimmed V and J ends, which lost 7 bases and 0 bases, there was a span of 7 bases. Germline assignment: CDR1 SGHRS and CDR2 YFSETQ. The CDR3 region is CASGPNQETQYF. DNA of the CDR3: TGCGCCAGCGGACCGAACCAAGAGACCCAGTACTTC.

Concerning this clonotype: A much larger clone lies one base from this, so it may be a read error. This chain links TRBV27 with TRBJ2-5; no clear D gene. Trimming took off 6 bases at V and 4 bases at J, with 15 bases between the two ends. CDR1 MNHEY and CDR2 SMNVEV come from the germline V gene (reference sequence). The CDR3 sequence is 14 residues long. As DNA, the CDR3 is TGTGCCAGCAGATTGTCCAGGCCGGGAGAGACCCAGTACTTC. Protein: CASRLSRPGETQYF.

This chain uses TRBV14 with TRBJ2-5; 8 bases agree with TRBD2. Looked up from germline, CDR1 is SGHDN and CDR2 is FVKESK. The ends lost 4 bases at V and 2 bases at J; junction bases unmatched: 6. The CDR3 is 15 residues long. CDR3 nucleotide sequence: TGTGCCAGCAGCCCCTTACTAGCGGAACAAGAGACCCAGTACTTC. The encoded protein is CASSPLLAEQETQYF.

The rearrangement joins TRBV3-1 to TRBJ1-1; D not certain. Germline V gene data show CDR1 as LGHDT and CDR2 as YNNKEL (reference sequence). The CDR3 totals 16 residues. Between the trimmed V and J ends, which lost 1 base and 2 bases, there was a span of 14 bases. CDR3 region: CASSQASAPLNTEAFF. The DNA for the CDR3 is TGTGCCAGCAGCCAAGCCTCAGCACCTCTAAACACTGAAGCTTTCTTT. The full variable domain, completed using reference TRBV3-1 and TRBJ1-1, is DTAVSQTPKYLVTQMGNDKSIKCEQNLGHDTMYWYKQDSKKFLKIMFSYNNKELIINETVPNRFSPKSPDKAHLNLHINSLELGDSAVYFCASSQASAPLNTEAFFGQGTRLTVV.

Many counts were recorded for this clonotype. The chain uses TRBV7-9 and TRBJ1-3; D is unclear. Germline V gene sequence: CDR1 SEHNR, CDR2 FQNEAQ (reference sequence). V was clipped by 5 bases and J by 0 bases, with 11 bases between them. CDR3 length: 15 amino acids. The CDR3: CASSTTSSSGNTIYF. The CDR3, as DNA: TGTGCCAGCAGCACCACTTCGAGCTCTGGAAACACCATATATTTT.

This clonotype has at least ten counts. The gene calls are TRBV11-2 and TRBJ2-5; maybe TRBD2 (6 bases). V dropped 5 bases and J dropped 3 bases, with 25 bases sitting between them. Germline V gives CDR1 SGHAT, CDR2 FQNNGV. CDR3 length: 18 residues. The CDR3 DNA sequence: TGTGCCAGCAGCGTCAGCCCTCTAGGGACTCAATGGGAAGAGACCCAGTACTTC. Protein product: CASSVSPLGTQWEETQYF.

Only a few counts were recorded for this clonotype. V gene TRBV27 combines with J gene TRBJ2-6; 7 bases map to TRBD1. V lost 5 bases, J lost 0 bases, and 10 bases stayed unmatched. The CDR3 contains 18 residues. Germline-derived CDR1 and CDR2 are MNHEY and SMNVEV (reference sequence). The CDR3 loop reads CASSKTGEFYSGANVLTF. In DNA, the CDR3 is TGTGCCAGCAGTAAAACAGGGGAATTCTACTCTGGGGCCAACGTCCTGACTTTC. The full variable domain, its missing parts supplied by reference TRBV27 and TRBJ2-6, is EAQVTQNPRYLITVTGKKLTVTCSQNMNHEYMSWYRQDPGLGLRQIYYSMNVEVTDKGDVPEGYKVSRKEKRNFPLILESPSPNQTSLYFCASSKTGEFYSGANVLTFGAGSRLTVL.

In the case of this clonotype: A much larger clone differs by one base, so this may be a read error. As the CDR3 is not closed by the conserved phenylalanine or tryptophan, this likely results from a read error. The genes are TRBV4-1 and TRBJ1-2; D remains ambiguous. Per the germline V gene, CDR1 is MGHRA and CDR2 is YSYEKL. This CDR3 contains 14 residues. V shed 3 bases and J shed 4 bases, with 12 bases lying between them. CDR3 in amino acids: CASSQATGAYGYTL. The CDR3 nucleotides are TGCGCCAGCAGCCAGGCGACGGGAGCCTATGGCTACACCTTA.

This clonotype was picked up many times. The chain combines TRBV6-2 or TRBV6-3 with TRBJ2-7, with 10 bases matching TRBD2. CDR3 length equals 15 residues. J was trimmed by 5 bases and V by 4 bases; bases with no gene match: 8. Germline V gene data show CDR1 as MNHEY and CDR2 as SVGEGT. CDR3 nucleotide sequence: TGTGCCAGCAGTTCCCGAGCGGGAGGGCCCCACGAGCAGTACTTC. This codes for CASSSRAGGPHEQYF.

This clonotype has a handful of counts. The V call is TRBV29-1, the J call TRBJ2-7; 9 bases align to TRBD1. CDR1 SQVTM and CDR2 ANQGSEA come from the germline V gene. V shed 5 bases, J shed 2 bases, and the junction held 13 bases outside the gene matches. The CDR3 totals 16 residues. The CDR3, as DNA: TGCAGCGTTAATGATCCGGGACAGGGTGTCGCCTACGAGCAGTACTTC. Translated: CSVNDPGQGVAYEQYF.

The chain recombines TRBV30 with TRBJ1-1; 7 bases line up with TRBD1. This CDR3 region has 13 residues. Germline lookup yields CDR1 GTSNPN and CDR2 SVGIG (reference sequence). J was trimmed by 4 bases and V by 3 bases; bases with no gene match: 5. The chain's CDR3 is CAWSQQGSTEAFF. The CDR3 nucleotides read TGTGCCTGGAGCCAACAGGGGAGCACTGAAGCTTTCTTT.

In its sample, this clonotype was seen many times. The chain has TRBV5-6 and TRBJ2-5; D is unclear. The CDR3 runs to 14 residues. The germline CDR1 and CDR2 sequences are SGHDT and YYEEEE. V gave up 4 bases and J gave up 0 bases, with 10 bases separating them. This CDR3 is CASSHRANQETQYF. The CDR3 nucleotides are TGTGCCAGCAGCCACCGAGCAAACCAAGAGACCCAGTACTTC.

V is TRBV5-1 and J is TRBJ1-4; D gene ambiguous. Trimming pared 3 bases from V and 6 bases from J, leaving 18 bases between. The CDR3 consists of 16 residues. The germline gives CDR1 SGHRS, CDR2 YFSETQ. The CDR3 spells CASSSTSGSFYEKLFF. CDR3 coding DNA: TGCGCCAGCAGCTCGACCTCGGGGAGTTTTTATGAAAAACTGTTTTTT.

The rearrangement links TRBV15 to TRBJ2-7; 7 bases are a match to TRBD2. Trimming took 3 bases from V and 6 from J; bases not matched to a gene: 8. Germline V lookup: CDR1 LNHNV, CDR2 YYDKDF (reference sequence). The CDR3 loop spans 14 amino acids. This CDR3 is CATSRGGEGIEQYF. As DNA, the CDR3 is TGTGCCACCAGCAGGGGAGGGGAGGGCATCGAGCAGTACTTC.

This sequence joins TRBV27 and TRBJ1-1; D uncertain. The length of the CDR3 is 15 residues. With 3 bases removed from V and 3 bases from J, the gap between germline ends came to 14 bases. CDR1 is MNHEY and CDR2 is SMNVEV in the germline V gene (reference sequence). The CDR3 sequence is CASSLAGQPDTEAFF. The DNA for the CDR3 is TGTGCCAGCAGTTTGGCTGGGCAGCCAGACACTGAAGCTTTCTTT.

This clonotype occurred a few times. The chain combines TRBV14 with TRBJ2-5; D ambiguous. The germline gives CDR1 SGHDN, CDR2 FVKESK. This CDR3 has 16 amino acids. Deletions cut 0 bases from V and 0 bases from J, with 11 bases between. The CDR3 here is CASSQDASGHQETQYF. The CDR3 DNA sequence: TGTGCCAGCAGCCAAGATGCCTCCGGGCACCAAGAGACCCAGTACTTC.

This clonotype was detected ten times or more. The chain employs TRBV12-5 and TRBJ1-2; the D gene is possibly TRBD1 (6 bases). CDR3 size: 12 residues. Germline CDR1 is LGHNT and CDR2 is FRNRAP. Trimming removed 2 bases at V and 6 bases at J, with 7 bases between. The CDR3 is CASGLTGNGYTF. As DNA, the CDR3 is TGTGCTAGTGGTTTGACAGGGAATGGCTACACCTTC. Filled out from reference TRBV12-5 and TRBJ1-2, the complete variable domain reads DARVTQTPRHKVTEMGQEVTMRCQPILGHNTVFWYRQTMMQGLELLAYFRNRAPLDDSGMPKDRFSAEMPDATLATLKIQPSEPRDSAVYFCASGLTGNGYTFGSGTRLTVV.

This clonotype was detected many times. The CDR3 region has the DNA TGTGCCAGCAGGGACAGTCTAAGGGACATTCAGTACTTC. The encoded protein is CASRDSLRDIQYF. The V call is TRBV6-1, the J call TRBJ2-4, with D possibly matching TRBD1 (6 bases). This CDR3 contains 13 residues. Between the trimmed V and J ends, which lost 6 bases and 8 bases, there was a span of 14 bases. CDR1 and CDR2 (germline): MNHNS, SASEGT.